The 24 T cell receptor beta chains reported below all come from one sample, sequenced in a study of T-cell reconstitution after alpha-beta-depleted transplantation in children. Unique molecular identifiers were incorporated during preparation of the TCRbeta library. TCRdb passed the PCR reads through MiXCR, listing each CDR3 protein once. The table lists roughly 150,000 distinct CDR3 sequences, roughly 10% of them singletons. The sample consisted of PBMCs, taken before TCRalphabeta/CD19-depleted stem cell transplant. The receptors stem from a boy aged 2 to 10 with acute myeloid leukemia, due to receive a stem cell transplant.

This clonotype was recorded many times. The genes are TRBV20-1 and TRBJ1-2; D is possibly TRBD1 (5 bases). The CDR3 length is 11 residues. The germline V gene encodes CDR1 DFQATT and CDR2 SNEGSKA (reference sequence). The V gene lost 8 bases and the J gene lost 6 bases, with 13 bases spanning the gap. CDR3 loop: CSTLRGDGYTF. The CDR3 DNA reads TGCAGTACCCTTAGGGGTGATGGCTACACCTTC.

This clonotype was recorded at least ten times. This chain links TRBV20-1 with TRBJ2-3; TRBD2 agrees at 7 bases. Germline V lookup: CDR1 DFQATT, CDR2 SNEGSKA (reference sequence). The CDR3 is 13 residues long. With V trimmed by 6 bases and J by 5 bases, 8 bases remained unmatched. The CDR3 loop is CSAREWPVDTQYF. In DNA form, the CDR3 reads TGCAGTGCGCGGGAGTGGCCGGTAGATACGCAGTATTTT.

This clonotype was found many times. The CDR3 spells CASSVRGQGDETQYF. CDR3 coding DNA: TGTGCCAGCAGCGTCAGGGGACAGGGGGACGAGACCCAGTACTTC. The rearrangement links TRBV9 to TRBJ2-5; TRBD1 aligns across 11 bases. Germline loops: CDR1 SGDLS, CDR2 YYNGEE. V lost 2 bases, J lost 5 bases, and 5 bases stayed unmatched. The CDR3 covers 15 residues. The variable domain in full, completed from reference TRBV9 and TRBJ2-5, reads DSGVTQTPKHLITATGQRVTLRCSPRSGDLSVYWYQQSLDQGLQFLIQYYNGEERAKGNILERFSAQQFPDLHSELNLSSLELGDSALYFCASSVRGQGDETQYFGPGTRLLVL.

This clonotype was observed at least ten times. The gene calls are TRBV13 and TRBJ1-2; D remains unclear. CDR1 PRHDT and CDR2 FYEKMQ come from the germline V gene (reference sequence). V was trimmed by 1 base and J by 3 bases, leaving 9 bases between them. This CDR3 is 14 amino acids long. CDR3 sequence reads: CASSLEPLDYGYTF. CDR3 nucleotides: TGTGCCAGCAGCTTAGAACCGCTTGACTATGGCTACACCTTC.

This clonotype came up many times. The chain recombines TRBV20-1 with TRBJ2-5; 9 nucleotides match TRBD2. The CDR3 has 14 residues. The ends lost 4 bases at V and 0 bases at J; junction bases unmatched: 3. Germline loops: CDR1 DFQATT, CDR2 SNEGSKA (reference sequence). CDR3 DNA: TGCAGTGCTAAGCGGGGGGCGGACCAAGAGACCCAGTACTTC. Translated: CSAKRGADQETQYF.

This clonotype was counted ten times or more. The J gene is TRBJ2-5, the V gene TRBV5-6; a possible D gene is TRBD2 (6 bases). Trimming stripped 0 bases from V and 0 bases from J, with 12 bases between. This CDR3 spans 16 amino acids. CDR1 SGHDT and CDR2 YYEEEE come from the germline V gene. CDR3 coding DNA: TGTGCCAGCAGCTTGGTTCAGGACTACAACCAAGAGACCCAGTACTTC. Amino acid sequence: CASSLVQDYNQETQYF.

Ten or more counts support this clonotype. The chain is built from TRBV10-3 and TRBJ1-1; D possibly corresponds to TRBD1 (6 bases). Germline V lookup: CDR1 ENHRY, CDR2 SYGVKD. This CDR3 has 12 residues. Trimming pared 11 bases from V and 1 base from J, leaving 11 bases between. CDR3 nucleotides: TGTGCCGCCCGACAGGAGAACACTGAAGCTTTCTTT. Encoded protein: CAARQENTEAFF.

V usage is TRBV5-1 and J usage is TRBJ2-1; TRBD2 matches 9 bases. The junction had 8 bases not matched to a gene; V was cut back by 1 base and J by 0 bases. Germline V gene lookup returns CDR1 SGHRS and CDR2 YFSETQ. The length of the CDR3 is 18 residues. CDR3 region: CASSLRLADESSYNEQFF. CDR3 nucleotides: TGCGCCAGCAGCTTGCGACTAGCGGACGAGTCCTCCTACAATGAGCAGTTCTTC.

This clonotype was observed at least ten times. The chain joins TRBV24-1 to TRBJ1-2, with TRBD1 as a possible D gene (6 bases). V was pared by 5 bases and J by 6 bases, with 12 bases between. This CDR3 region has 13 residues. Germline CDR1 reads KGHDR; CDR2 reads SFDVKD. The CDR3 sequence is CATSAFTGNGYTF. For the CDR3, the DNA is TGTGCCACCAGTGCCTTCACAGGGAATGGCTACACCTTC.

Many counts were recorded for this clonotype. The chain carries TRBV12-3 or TRBV12-4 and TRBJ2-7; 11 nucleotides line up with TRBD1. J lost 6 bases, V lost 3 bases, and 4 bases had no gene match. This CDR3 has 14 residues. CDR3 sequence reads: CASSFLGQGGEQYF. The CDR3 nucleotides read TGTGCCAGCAGTTTCCTGGGACAGGGGGGCGAGCAGTACTTC.

This clonotype has ten or more counts. The chain combines TRBV12-3 or TRBV12-4 with TRBJ2-7; 8 nucleotides line up with TRBD1. The CDR3 has 16 residues. With V trimmed by 5 bases and J by 0 bases, 9 bases remained unmatched. The CDR3, as DNA: TGTGCCAGCAGTGCCGGACAGGGATTGAGCTCCTACGAGCAGTACTTC. Translated: CASSAGQGLSSYEQYF.

V usage is TRBV7-9 and J usage is TRBJ2-4; D is possibly TRBD1 (6 bases). V was pared by 5 bases and J by 1 base, with 12 bases between. The CDR3 covers 15 residues. Germline CDR1 is SEHNR and CDR2 is FQNEAQ (reference sequence). The chain's CDR3 is CASSPTGWAKNIQYF. CDR3 in DNA: TGTGCCAGCAGCCCGACAGGTTGGGCCAAAAACATTCAGTACTTC.

This clonotype was seen many times. The V call is TRBV6-1, the J call TRBJ2-7; perhaps TRBD2 as D (5 bases). Germline lookup yields CDR1 MNHNS and CDR2 SASEGT. V was pared by 3 bases and J by 6 bases, with 12 bases between. The CDR3 length is 13 residues. CDR3 sequence reads: CASSERADPEQYV. CDR3 in DNA: TGTGCCAGCAGTGAGAGGGCAGATCCCGAGCAGTACGTC.

This clonotype was seen many times. The chain has TRBV7-8 and TRBJ1-6; D is ambiguous. The CDR3 spans 15 residues. V lost 5 bases to trimming and J lost 3 bases, with 11 bases between them. The germline CDR1 and CDR2 sequences are SGHVS and FQNEAQ. CDR3 DNA sequence: TGTGCCAGCAGCGTAGGGCGTCACTATAATTCACCCCTCCACTTT. It codes for CASSVGRHYNSPLHF.

In regard to this clonotype: A read error is possible here, since a much larger clone lies one base away. This chain uses TRBV27 with TRBJ2-1; tentatively, D is TRBD2 (6 bases). Germline CDR1 reads MNHEY; CDR2 reads SMNVEV (reference sequence). The CDR3 is 13 amino acids. Trimming shortened V by 7 bases and J by 9 bases, and 16 bases separated the two germline ends. CDR3 in amino acids: CASKTEGPGEQFF. The CDR3, as DNA: TGTGCCAGCAAAACGGAGGGGCCGGGTGAGCAGTTCTTC.

For this clonotype: One base away lies a much larger clone, so this may be a sequencing read error. The J gene is TRBJ2-1, the V gene TRBV20-1; D call uncertain. Germline CDR1 is DFQATT and CDR2 is SNEGSKA (reference sequence). The CDR3 has 12 amino acids. The V and J ends lost 0 bases and 7 bases respectively, with 7 bases between them. This CDR3 reads CSARDWGNEQFF. The CDR3 DNA sequence: TGCAGTGCTAGAGATTGGGGAAATGAGCAGTTCTTC.

This clonotype came up many times. In nucleotides, the CDR3 is TGCGCCAGCAGCCCGCCGGGACGGAGTTACGAGCAGTACTTC. It encodes CASSPPGRSYEQYF. V gene TRBV5-1 combines with J gene TRBJ2-7; D may match TRBD1 or TRBD2 (5 bases each). This CDR3 comprises 14 residues. The V gene's germline CDR1 is SGHRS and CDR2 YFSETQ. V was trimmed by 4 bases and J by 4 bases, leaving 15 bases between them. Looking up the rest from reference TRBV5-1 and TRBJ2-7 gives the full variable domain: KAGVTQTPRYLIKTRGQQVTLSCSPISGHRSVSWYQQTPGQGLQFLFEYFSETQRNKGNFPGRFSGRQFSNSRSEMNVSTLELGDSALYLCASSPPGRSYEQYFGPGTRLTVT.

This clonotype was counted between two and nine times. The V gene is TRBV29-1, the J gene TRBJ2-3, with D maybe TRBD2 (5 bases). The V gene lost 8 bases and the J gene lost 2 bases, with 17 bases spanning the gap. Germline V lookup: CDR1 SQVTM, CDR2 ANQGSEA. There are 14 residues in the CDR3. The CDR3 DNA reads TGCAGCAGTCTCGGACGGGGATCCACAGATACGCAGTATTTT. Translated: CSSLGRGSTDTQYF.

This clonotype was counted at least ten times. The J gene is TRBJ1-5, the V gene TRBV28, with TRBD1 matching 7 bases. The CDR3 covers 13 residues. CDR1 is MDHEN and CDR2 is SYDVKM in the germline V gene. Trimming at V came to 7 bases and at J to 7 bases, leaving 7 bases not matched to a gene. The CDR3 loop is CASKSPGGQPQHF. CDR3 in DNA: TGTGCCAGCAAGTCACCAGGGGGACAGCCCCAGCATTTT.

This chain joins TRBV7-2 and TRBJ2-3; the D gene is possibly TRBD2 (5 bases). CDR1 and CDR2 from the germline V gene are SGHTA and FQGNSA. Trimming took off 5 bases at V and 0 bases at J, with 12 bases between the two ends. The CDR3 sequence is 15 residues long. As DNA, the CDR3 is TGTGCCAGCAGCGTAGAGGGTTCTAGCACAGATACGCAGTATTTT. Translated, it gives CASSVEGSSTDTQYF.

In its sample, this clonotype was seen many times. The chain recombines TRBV20-1 with TRBJ1-3, with D tentatively TRBD1 (6 bases). The CDR3 consists of 14 residues. Germline V gene lookup returns CDR1 DFQATT and CDR2 SNEGSKA (reference sequence). V gave up 6 bases and J gave up 0 bases, with 12 bases separating them. CDR3 sequence reads: CSAPWTDSGNTIYF. DNA of the CDR3: TGCAGTGCCCCGTGGACAGACTCTGGAAACACCATATATTTT.

There are many counts of this clonotype. The chain combines TRBV20-1 with TRBJ1-2; 7 nucleotides line up with TRBD1. The CDR3 consists of 15 residues. Germline CDR1 reads DFQATT; CDR2 reads SNEGSKA (reference sequence). Trimming at V came to 0 bases and at J to 4 bases, leaving 8 bases not matched to a gene. The CDR3 DNA is TGCAGTGCTAGAGATTCCCTCCGGGACAGCTATGGCTACACCTTC. Residues: CSARDSLRDSYGYTF.

This clonotype was observed many times. This rearrangement joins TRBV28 to TRBJ2-5; a weak D match, TRBD1 (6 bases). Trimming removed 6 bases at V and 3 bases at J, with 20 bases between. The CDR3 contains 16 residues. CDR1 MDHEN and CDR2 SYDVKM come from the germline V gene. CDR3 DNA sequence: TGTGCCAGCAGCCCCTATGAGGACAGCTACAAAGAGACCCAGTACTTC. Translating gives CASSPYEDSYKETQYF. Based on the CDR3 plus reference TRBV28 and TRBJ2-5, the full variable domain is DVKVTQSSRYLVKRTGEKVFLECVQDMDHENMFWYRQDPGLGLRLIYFSYDVKMKEKGDIPEGYSVSREKKERFSLILESASTNQTSMYLCASSPYEDSYKETQYFGPGTRLLVL.

As regards this clonotype: At one of its ends the junction is not consistent with the germline gene, which may arise from a read error. The chain links TRBV7-9 to TRBJ2-7; tentative D call: TRBD2 (5 bases). The germline gives CDR1 SEHNR, CDR2 FQNEAQ (reference sequence). This CDR3 contains 15 residues. The CDR3 protein is CDSSSQREGLYEQYF. Written as DNA, the CDR3 is TGTGACAGCAGCTCGCAGCGTGAGGGCCTCTACGAGCAGTACTTC. Full variable domain (missing parts from reference TRBV7-9 and TRBJ2-7): DTGVSQNPRHKITKRGQNVTFRCDPISEHNRLYWYRQTLGQGPEFLTYFQNEAQLEKSRLLSDRFSAERPKGSFSTLEIQRTEQGDSAMYLCDSSSQREGLYEQYFGPGTRLTVT.